The 17 T cell receptor beta chains below come from one sample, sequenced in a study of immune reconstitution after stem cell transplant in scleroderma. TCRdb re-called the RT-PCR reads through MiXCR, storing one row per CDR3 protein. This table has about 3,600 distinct CDR3 sequences, under 7.5% appearing once. Sampling was conducted before or after autologous hematopoietic stem cell transplantation (not recorded which). These receptors all stem from a female donor with systemic sclerosis.

This clonotype is labeled as medium-sized. V and J are TRBV5-1 and TRBJ1-4; D gene ambiguous. The CDR3 extends over 14 amino acids. The V end was cut by 0 bases, the J end by 5 bases, with 8 bases between. Germline CDR1 is SGHRS and CDR2 is YFSETQ. The CDR3 spells CASSLGQSNEKLFF. Here the CDR3 DNA reads TGCGCCAGCAGCTTGGGTCAGTCAAATGAAAAACTGTTTTTT. The full variable domain, rest sourced from reference TRBV5-1 and TRBJ1-4, is KAGVTQTPRYLIKTRGQQVTLSCSPISGHRSVSWYQQTPGQGLQFLFEYFSETQRNKGNFPGRFSGRQFSNSRSEMNVSTLELGDSALYLCASSLGQSNEKLFFGSGTQLSVL.

This clonotype has a handful of counts. The rearrangement uses TRBV11-2 and TRBJ2-3; D not resolved. Germline V gene lookup returns CDR1 SGHAT and CDR2 FQNNGV. The CDR3 extends over 14 amino acids. V lost 1 base and J lost 4, with 9 bases in between. The CDR3 nucleotides read TGTGCCAGCAGCTTAGTGGCCCGCGCAGATACGCAGTATTTT. It yields the protein CASSLVARADTQYF. The variable domain in full, completed from reference TRBV11-2 and TRBJ2-3, reads EAGVAQSPRYKIIEKRQSVAFWCNPISGHATLYWYQQILGQGPKLLIQFQNNGVVDDSQLPKDRFSAERLKGVDSTLKIQPAKLEDSAVYLCASSLVARADTQYFGPGTRLTVL.

This clonotype is deemed medium-sized (0.01 to 0.1%). The chain joins TRBV7-6 to TRBJ2-7, with D uncertain. With 4 bases removed from V and 2 bases from J, the gap between germline ends came to 6 bases. Germline CDR1 reads SGHVS; CDR2 reads FNYEAQ. The CDR3 contains 12 residues. The CDR3 sequence: CASSSPTYEQYF. As DNA, the CDR3 is TGTGCCAGCAGCTCACCTACCTACGAGCAGTACTTC.

By sample fraction, this clonotype is large. The rearrangement joins TRBV27 to TRBJ2-7; D perhaps matches TRBD2 (6 bases). The V end lost 6 bases, the J end lost 4 bases, and 22 bases lay between the germline ends. CDR3 size: 16 residues. Germline-derived CDR1 and CDR2 are MNHEY and SMNVEV (reference sequence). The CDR3 sequence: CASRPLWVGSNYEQYF. CDR3 bases: TGTGCCAGCAGGCCCCTGTGGGTCGGGAGTAATTACGAGCAGTACTTC.

V usage is TRBV29-1 and J usage is TRBJ2-5, with 8 bases fitting TRBD2. The length of the CDR3 is 13 residues. Germline V gene lookup returns CDR1 SQVTM and CDR2 ANQGSEA. J lost 3 bases, V lost 6 bases, and 6 bases had no gene match. The CDR3 region has the DNA TGCAGCGTCGGGGGGGGACGTAAAGAGACCCAGTACTTC. This sequence encodes CSVGGGRKETQYF.

A single count supports this clonotype. V usage is TRBV5-1 and J usage is TRBJ2-6; D possibly corresponds to TRBD1 (5 bases). Germline-derived CDR1 and CDR2 are SGHRS and YFSETQ. V was pared by 6 bases and J by 3 bases, with 22 bases between. The CDR3 consists of 18 residues. This CDR3 is CASNTTKQVLIGANVLTF. The CDR3 DNA is TGCGCCAGCAACACTACCAAACAGGTTTTGATTGGGGCCAACGTCCTGACTTTC.

This clonotype is termed medium-sized (0.01 to 0.1%). The V call is TRBV6-6, the J call TRBJ1-2; no clear D. Trimming shortened V by 6 bases and J by 1 base, and 12 bases separated the two germline ends. The CDR3 is made up of 14 amino acids. The germline CDR1 and CDR2 sequences are MNHNY and SVGAGI (reference sequence). This chain's CDR3 is CASRKTVRNYGYTF. The CDR3 bases are TGTGCCAGCAGAAAGACCGTTCGTAACTATGGCTACACCTTC.

Notes on this clonotype: This could be a read error, since a much larger clone is one nucleotide away. This chain uses TRBV5-1 with TRBJ1-4; D is possibly TRBD1 (6 bases). The germline CDR1 and CDR2 sequences are SGHRS and YFSETQ. The V and J ends lost 4 bases and 3 bases respectively, with 13 bases between them. This CDR3 spans 15 amino acids. CDR3 loop: CASSANRAANEKLFF. CDR3 in DNA: TGCGCCAGCAGCGCCAACAGGGCGGCTAATGAAAAACTGTTTTTT.

The chain carries TRBV27 and TRBJ2-3; tentatively, D is TRBD1 or TRBD2 (5 bases each). The V end was cut by 3 bases, the J end by 4 bases, with 11 bases between. CDR1 is MNHEY, CDR2 SMNVEV, per germline (reference sequence). CDR3 length: 14 amino acids. This CDR3 reads CASSFQGSADTQYF. In DNA form, the CDR3 reads TGTGCCAGCAGTTTCCAGGGTAGCGCAGATACGCAGTATTTT.

By its share, this clonotype is medium-sized. The chain recombines TRBV20-1 with TRBJ2-5, with D perhaps given as TRBD1 or TRBD2 (6 bases each). CDR1 and CDR2 from the germline V gene are DFQATT and SNEGSKA (reference sequence). This CDR3 has 10 amino acids. Trimming pared 3 bases from V and 10 bases from J, leaving 9 bases between. CDR3 amino acids: CSASRGHQYF. The DNA for the CDR3 is TGCAGTGCTAGCCGGGGGCACCAGTACTTC.

This clonotype qualifies as medium-sized. The genes are TRBV29-1 and TRBJ1-2; 10 nucleotides match TRBD1. This CDR3 region has 15 residues. V trimming: 5 bases; J trimming: 4 bases; junction bases outside the gene matches: 10. CDR1 is SQVTM, CDR2 ANQGSEA, per germline. CDR3 region: CSVHEGTGAIYGYTF. The CDR3 nucleotides are TGCAGCGTTCACGAGGGGACAGGGGCAATCTATGGCTACACCTTC.

This clonotype is categorized as medium-sized. The chain combines TRBV6-5 with TRBJ2-7, with 13 nucleotides matching TRBD2. J lost 4 bases, V lost 6 bases, and 3 bases had no gene match. Germline values: CDR1 MNHEY, CDR2 SVGAGI. This CDR3 comprises 14 residues. This CDR3 is CASRETSGGYEQYF. The DNA for the CDR3 is TGTGCCAGCAGGGAGACTAGCGGGGGGTACGAGCAGTACTTC.

By share of the sample, this clonotype is medium-sized. The V and J genes are TRBV11-2 and TRBJ1-2, with D unclear. This CDR3 spans 15 amino acids. V shed 4 bases and J shed 3 bases, with 15 bases lying between them. Per the germline V gene, CDR1 is SGHAT and CDR2 is FQNNGV. CDR3 residues: CASSSIRTGHYGYTF. DNA for the CDR3: TGTGCCAGCAGCTCGATTCGGACGGGCCACTATGGCTACACCTTC.

By share, this clonotype ranks as medium-sized (0.01 to 0.1%). This chain links TRBV7-2 with TRBJ2-2, with TRBD2 as a possible D gene (6 bases). In germline, CDR1 is SGHTA, CDR2 FQGNSA. The CDR3 consists of 16 residues. Trimming stripped 2 bases from V and 0 bases from J, with 10 bases between. The DNA for the CDR3 is TGTGCCAGCAGCTTAAGGCGGGGAGCGAACACCGGGGAGCTGTTTTTT. This codes for CASSLRRGANTGELFF.

This clonotype rates as medium-sized. The chain joins TRBV10-3 to TRBJ1-3; D gene unclear. CDR1 ENHRY and CDR2 SYGVKD come from the germline V gene. Trimming pared 5 bases from V and 0 bases from J, leaving 11 bases between. The CDR3 covers 15 residues. The CDR3 loop is CAISPRTDSGNTIYF. The DNA of the CDR3 is TGTGCCATCAGTCCTCGGACGGACTCTGGAAACACCATATATTTT.

This clonotype counts as medium-sized. V usage is TRBV28 and J usage is TRBJ1-1; D call uncertain. V gave up 4 bases and J gave up 1 base, with 7 bases separating them. The CDR3 has 13 amino acids. Germline V gene data show CDR1 as MDHEN and CDR2 as SYDVKM. The CDR3 DNA follows: TGTGCCAGCAGTTGGGTGCCGAACACTGAAGCTTTCTTT. Translated: CASSWVPNTEAFF.

In its sample, this clonotype is medium-sized (0.01 to 0.1%). The chain joins TRBV9 to TRBJ2-1; 12 bases match TRBD2. This CDR3 is 17 amino acids long. Germline loops: CDR1 SGDLS, CDR2 YYNGEE. The trim removed 2 bases at V and 5 bases at J, leaving 8 bases unmatched. The CDR3 is CASSVFGLAGQHNEQFF. CDR3 nucleotides: TGTGCCAGCAGCGTCTTCGGACTAGCGGGGCAACACAATGAGCAGTTCTTC.